The 21 T cell receptor beta chains reported below all come from one sample, sequenced in a study of cytomegalovirus exposure and HLA in healthy donors. Generated by immunoSEQ multiplex PCR, the TCRdb table keeps only in-frame clones and is missing some. The sample has fewer than 90,000 clones; approximately 84% are singletons. Source material: PBMCs. The receptors were sampled from a woman younger than 30 in good health and CMV-seropositive.

The chain carries TRBV6-6 and TRBJ1-2; D uncertain. This CDR3 is built from 14 residues. Germline loops: CDR1 MNHNY, CDR2 SVGAGI (reference sequence). Trimming took 6 bases from V and 6 from J, leaving 17 bases between them. The CDR3 DNA follows: TGTGCCAGCAGCGCTCGTACACCCACCAATGGCTACACCTTC. As protein: CASSARTPTNGYTF.

This clone showed up just a few times. The chain is built from TRBV2 and TRBJ1-5; 12 nucleotides agree with TRBD1. Per germline, CDR1 SNHLY and CDR2 FYNNEI. The CDR3 runs to 16 residues. V gave up 5 bases and J gave up 7 bases; unmatched junction bases: 9. This CDR3 is CASSPRDRGLGQPQHF. CDR3 nucleotide sequence: TGTGCCAGCAGTCCCCGGGACAGGGGGCTAGGCCAGCCCCAGCATTTT. The full variable domain, in which reference TRBV2 and TRBJ1-5 provide the parts outside the CDR3, is EPEVTQTPSHQVTQMGQEVILRCVPISNHLYFYWYRQILGQKVEFLVSFYNNEISEKSEIFDDQFSVERPDGSNFTLKIRSTKLEDSAMYFCASSPRDRGLGQPQHFGDGTRLSIL.

V gene TRBV30 combines with J gene TRBJ1-6, with 7 bases fitting TRBD1. The V gene's germline CDR1 is GTSNPN and CDR2 SVGIG (reference sequence). The CDR3 consists of 13 residues. V gave up 3 bases and J gave up 6 bases; unmatched junction bases: 2. The CDR3 region has the DNA TGTGCCTGGAGGGGACAGACTAATTCACCCCTCCACTTT. Amino acids: CAWRGQTNSPLHF. The full variable domain, in which reference TRBV30 and TRBJ1-6 provide the parts outside the CDR3, is SQTIHQWPATLVQPVGSPLSLECTVEGTSNPNLYWYRQAAGRGLQLLFYSVGIGQISSEVPQNLSASRPQDRQFILSSKKLLLSDSGFYLCAWRGQTNSPLHFGNGTRLTVT.

This clone has just a few counts. The DNA of the CDR3 is TGCGCCAGCAGCGTGGGGCAGGAGGGCCTCTACGAGCAGTACTTC. It specifies CASSVGQEGLYEQYF. V is TRBV5-1 and J is TRBJ2-7; maybe TRBD2 (6 bases). CDR1 is SGHRS and CDR2 is YFSETQ in the germline V gene. The CDR3 loop spans 15 amino acids. Trimming pared 4 bases from V and 3 bases from J, leaving 17 bases between.

This clone was observed a single time. V is TRBV29-1 and J is TRBJ2-1; 10 bases map to TRBD1. CDR1 is SQVTM, CDR2 ANQGSEA, per germline. The ends lost 5 bases at V and 4 bases at J; junction bases unmatched: 5. This CDR3 spans 14 amino acids. The CDR3 loop is CSVTPGQGYNEQFF. In DNA, the CDR3 is TGCAGCGTTACTCCGGGACAGGGGTACAATGAGCAGTTCTTC.

This clone turned up a few times. This sequence joins TRBV9 and TRBJ1-6; 9 bases line up with TRBD1. This CDR3 region has 14 residues. After removal of 1 base from V and 8 bases from J, the junction contained 1 base not matched to a gene. The germline CDR1 and CDR2 sequences are SGDLS and YYNGEE. CDR3 nucleotides: TGTGCCAGCAGCGTAAGGGACAGGGATTCACCCCTCCACTTT. This encodes CASSVRDRDSPLHF.

This clone was recorded a few times. The J gene is TRBJ1-2, the V gene TRBV5-1, with a tentative D call TRBD1 (6 bases). Trimming shortened V by 3 bases and J by 3 bases, and 15 bases separated the two germline ends. CDR1 is SGHRS, CDR2 YFSETQ, per germline. This CDR3 comprises 15 residues. CDR3 amino acids: CASSWGGDGDYGYTF. CDR3 coding DNA: TGCGCCAGCAGCTGGGGGGGCGATGGGGACTATGGCTACACCTTC.

The rearrangement joins TRBV19 to TRBJ2-2; 8 bases align to TRBD1. The CDR3 is made up of 14 amino acids. CDR1 and CDR2 from the germline V gene are LNHDA and SQIVND (reference sequence). Losses at the gene ends were 4 bases for V and 6 bases for J; bases not matched to a gene: 4. The CDR3 sequence: CASSTWTGPGELFF. The CDR3 coding sequence is TGTGCCAGTAGTACCTGGACAGGGCCCGGGGAGCTGTTTTTT.

V is TRBV5-1 and J is TRBJ2-1; the match to TRBD2 covers 9 bases. The CDR3 has 18 residues. In germline, CDR1 is SGHRS, CDR2 YFSETQ. Unmatched junction bases numbered 8, after V lost 0 bases and J lost 1 base. The CDR3 loop is CASSLEASGVPSYNEQFF. Written as DNA, the CDR3 is TGCGCCAGCAGCTTGGAGGCTAGCGGGGTCCCGTCCTACAATGAGCAGTTCTTC.

The V gene is TRBV28, the J gene TRBJ1-2; TRBD1 might be the D (6 bases). Germline V gene sequence: CDR1 MDHEN, CDR2 SYDVKM. This CDR3 region has 14 residues. Trimming cost V 2 bases and J 4 bases, with 11 bases left between them. CDR3 protein: CASSLGGRGYGYTF. The CDR3 region has the DNA TGTGCCAGCAGTTTAGGGGGCCGGGGCTATGGCTACACCTTC.

This chain links TRBV18 with TRBJ2-2; no clear D. The germline V gene has CDR1 KGHSH and CDR2 LQKENI. V shed 8 bases and J shed 1 base, with 14 bases lying between them. CDR3 length: 15 residues. The CDR3 DNA follows: TGTGCCAGCCTAAGACAAACGATGAACACCGGGGAGCTGTTTTTT. Its protein product is CASLRQTMNTGELFF. Looking up the rest from reference TRBV18 and TRBJ2-2 gives the full variable domain: NAGVMQNPRHLVRRRGQEARLRCSPMKGHSHVYWYRQLPEEGLKFMVYLQKENIIDESGMPKERFSAEFPKEGPSILRIQQVVRGDSAAYFCASLRQTMNTGELFFGEGSRLTVL.

This clone was counted a single time. The V and J genes are TRBV5-4 and TRBJ1-1, with TRBD1 matching over 7 bases. The germline CDR1 and CDR2 sequences are SGHNT and YYREEE (reference sequence). This CDR3 has 19 amino acids. J was trimmed by 3 bases and V by 1 base; bases with no gene match: 18. The CDR3 region is CASSLPGQVGRYRDTEAFF. CDR3 bases: TGTGCCAGCAGCTTGCCCGGACAGGTTGGGCGTTACAGAGACACTGAAGCTTTCTTT.

The chain joins TRBV4-3 to TRBJ1-6; 7 positions agree with TRBD1. The CDR3 extends over 17 amino acids. V lost 4 bases, J lost 1 base, and 7 bases stayed unmatched. Per germline, CDR1 LGHNA and CDR2 YSLEER. The CDR3 DNA sequence: TGCGCCAGCAGCCTACGACAGGGAGGTTCCTATAATTCACCCCTCCACTTT. Encoded protein: CASSLRQGGSYNSPLHF.

CDR3 in DNA: TGTGCCAGCAGCCTTCCTCCGGGGGAGACCCAGTACTTC. This encodes CASSLPPGETQYF. V is TRBV7-3 and J is TRBJ2-5, with a possible D match to TRBD2 (5 bases). CDR3 length: 13 amino acids. Trimming took 5 bases from V and 5 from J, leaving 12 bases between them. CDR1 and CDR2 (germline): SGHTA, FQGTGA.

The chain couples TRBV9 to TRBJ1-2, with a tentative D call TRBD1 (5 bases). The CDR3 runs 15 residues. The germline CDR1 and CDR2 sequences are SGDLS and YYNGEE. Trimming took 4 bases from V and 4 from J, leaving 17 bases between them. As DNA, the CDR3 is TGTGCCAGCAGCTTAACCCTTGGGGCTACCTATGGCTACACCTTC. It specifies CASSLTLGATYGYTF.

V and J are TRBV30 and TRBJ1-4; perhaps TRBD1 as D (6 bases). Germline V gene sequence: CDR1 GTSNPN, CDR2 SVGIG (reference sequence). The CDR3 runs 15 residues. V was shortened by 1 base and J by 3 bases, with 12 bases between the two germline ends. The CDR3 DNA reads TGTGCCTGGAGTGGAACCGAGGGGGCTAATGAAAAACTGTTTTTT. As protein: CAWSGTEGANEKLFF.

The chain employs TRBV5-3 and TRBJ2-1; D is unclear. TRBV5-3 is noted as an ORF with a role that remains uncertain. The CDR3 consists of 13 residues. Trimming left V 7 bases short and J 0 bases short, with 8 bases between. CDR3: CARSLPSYNEQFF. CDR3 nucleotides: TGTGCCAGATCCCTTCCCTCCTACAATGAGCAGTTCTTC.

CDR3 protein: CASSLGRIAGYTGELFF. Written as DNA, the CDR3 is TGTGCCAGCAGTTTAGGTCGGATAGCGGGTTACACCGGGGAGCTGTTTTTT. The chain is built from TRBV27 and TRBJ2-2, with 7 bases fitting TRBD2. Germline lookup yields CDR1 MNHEY and CDR2 SMNVEV (reference sequence). V was clipped by 2 bases and J by 3 bases; unmatched bases: 9. The CDR3 loop spans 17 amino acids.

The rearrangement uses TRBV2 and TRBJ1-6, with a possible D match to TRBD1 (6 bases). The CDR3 spans 15 residues. V was pared by 4 bases and J by 5 bases, with 12 bases between. Germline V lookup: CDR1 SNHLY, CDR2 FYNNEI. The CDR3 region has the DNA TGTGCCAGCAGTGGGACAGAAGGAGATAATTCACCCCTCCACTTT. Its translation is CASSGTEGDNSPLHF.

This sequence joins TRBV10-3 and TRBJ2-3, with 13 bases lining up with TRBD2. This CDR3 region has 14 residues. Germline V gene data show CDR1 as ENHRY and CDR2 as SYGVKD. The trim removed 9 bases at V and 8 bases at J, leaving 8 bases unmatched. In DNA form, the CDR3 reads TGTGCCATTCAACTAGCGGGGGGGCTAGGTACGCAGTATTTT. Protein product: CAIQLAGGLGTQYF.

The chain combines TRBV19 with TRBJ2-7; perhaps TRBD1 as D (7 bases). Trimming took off 9 bases at V and 12 bases at J, with 18 bases between the two ends. The CDR3 covers 11 residues. The germline V gene encodes CDR1 LNHDA and CDR2 SQIVND (reference sequence). CDR3 region: CASSQGGGAYF. The CDR3 DNA follows: TGTGCCAGCAGTCAGGGGGGCGGTGCGTACTTC.